A selection of T cell receptor beta chains follows, all from one sample in a study of control samples from healthy donors and cancer patients. Assay used: immunoSEQ multiplex PCR; TCRdb lists only in-frame clones, some missing. The sample yields some 120,000 clones, around 90% seen once. The sequenced material came from blood. These receptors all stem from a man aged 18 to 30 in good health. Each CDR3 is given with its conserved first and last residue. The D gene is left open where the match is weak. Size is stated for part of the rows, as once, few or many counts, or as a class when the clone is expanded.

D: -
size: -
V: TRBV10-2
J: TRBJ2-5
CDR3: CASSEMSAQETQYF
DNA: TGCGCCAGCAGTGAGATGAGCGCCCAAGAGACCCAGTACTTC

D: -
size: -
V: TRBV28
J: TRBJ1-3
CDR3: CASSSPGQFSGNTIYF
DNA: TGTGCCAGCAGTTCTCCGGGACAATTTAGTGGAAACACCATATATTTT

D: -
size: -
V: TRBV6-5
J: TRBJ2-2
CDR3: CASRGSGELFF
DNA: TGTGCCAGCAGGGGGTCCGGGGAGCTGTTTTTT

D: TRBD1
size: -
V: TRBV27
J: TRBJ1-4
CDR3: CASRRQGAPVNEKLFF
DNA: TGTGCCAGCAGACGACAGGGGGCGCCGGTTAATGAAAAACTGTTTTTT

D: -
size: -
V: TRBV2
J: TRBJ1-2
CDR3: CASSASPNYGYTF
DNA: TGTGCCAGCAGTGCGTCCCCTAACTATGGCTACACCTTC

D: -
size: -
V: TRBV7-6
J: TRBJ2-5
CDR3: CASSLDVGIWETQYF
DNA: TGTGCCAGCAGCTTAGATGTGGGAATCTGGGAGACCCAGTACTTC

D: -
size: -
V: TRBV7-8
J: TRBJ2-1
CDR3: CASGWGAPYNEQFF
DNA: TGTGCCAGCGGCTGGGGTGCGCCCTACAATGAGCAGTTCTTC

D: TRBD1
size: -
V: TRBV5-4
J: TRBJ2-5
CDR3: CASSLDRGLGETQYF
DNA: TGTGCCAGCAGCTTGGACAGGGGGCTAGGGGAGACCCAGTACTTC

D: -
size: -
V: TRBV7-3
J: TRBJ1-1
CDR3: CASSVTGQNTEAFF
DNA: TGTGCCAGCAGCGTAACGGGGCAAAACACTGAAGCTTTCTTT

D: -
size: once
V: TRBV6-5
J: TRBJ1-3
CDR3: CASMATEDSGNTIYF
DNA: TGTGCCAGCATGGCGACAGAAGACTCTGGAAACACCATATATTTT

D: -
size: -
V: TRBV6-2/TRBV6-3
J: TRBJ1-6
CDR3: CASSPSLRGLEGSPLHF
DNA: TGTGCCAGCAGTCCATCTCTCCGGGGACTGGAAGGGTCACCCCTCCACTTT

D: -
size: -
V: TRBV7-2
J: TRBJ1-1
CDR3: CASSTRELSTEAFF
DNA: TGTGCCAGCAGCACCAGGGAGTTGAGCACTGAAGCTTTCTTT

D: TRBD1
size: -
V: TRBV4-3
J: TRBJ2-1
CDR3: CASSQVVAGGYDNEQFF
DNA: TGCGCCAGCAGCCAAGTCGTTGCAGGGGGCTACGACAATGAGCAGTTCTTC

D: -
size: -
V: TRBV11-2
J: TRBJ1-3
CDR3: CASSWGVAGGGDGNTIYF
DNA: TGTGCCAGCAGCTGGGGCGTCGCGGGGGGGGGTGATGGAAACACCATATATTTT

D: TRBD2
size: -
V: TRBV27
J: TRBJ2-5
CDR3: CASSLGGVGTQYF
DNA: TGTGCCAGCAGTTTGGGAGGGGTTGGGACCCAGTACTTC

D: -
size: -
V: TRBV6-5
J: TRBJ1-6
CDR3: CASTNGERGYSPLHF
DNA: TGTGCCAGCACTAACGGGGAAAGAGGGTATTCACCCCTCCACTTT

D: -
size: -
V: TRBV4-3
J: TRBJ1-2
CDR3: CASSQDKVRHGYTF
DNA: TGCGCCAGCAGCCAAGATAAAGTCAGGCATGGCTACACCTTC

D: -
size: -
V: TRBV11-2
J: TRBJ2-2
CDR3: CASSPDGQRHTGELFF
DNA: TGTGCCAGCAGCCCGGATGGACAGCGGCACACCGGGGAGCTGTTTTTT

D: -
size: -
V: TRBV28
J: TRBJ1-5
CDR3: CASSLLGQTNQPQHF
DNA: TGTGCCAGCAGTTTATTAGGACAGACCAATCAGCCCCAGCATTTT

D: TRBD1
size: -
V: TRBV6-5
J: TRBJ1-4
CDR3: CASSMDRTNEKLFF
DNA: TGTGCCAGCAGCATGGACAGGACTAATGAAAAACTGTTTTTT

D: -
size: -
V: TRBV27
J: TRBJ2-5
CDR3: CASSLSPWETQYF
DNA: TGTGCCAGCAGTTTATCACCGTGGGAGACCCAGTACTTC

D: -
size: -
V: TRBV27
J: TRBJ1-1
CDR3: CASSFGPNSEAFF
DNA: TGTGCCAGCAGTTTTGGACCAAACTCTGAAGCTTTCTTT

D: -
size: -
V: TRBV19
J: TRBJ2-7
CDR3: CASTIPGRSYEQYF
DNA: TGTGCCAGTACCATCCCGGGCCGTTCCTACGAGCAGTACTTC

D: TRBD2
size: -
V: TRBV19
J: TRBJ2-3
CDR3: CASSIGLAGFPSTDTQYF
DNA: TGTGCCAGTAGTATAGGGCTAGCGGGATTTCCAAGCACAGATACGCAGTATTTT

D: -
size: -
V: TRBV27
J: TRBJ2-3
CDR3: CASSDFRPDTQYF
DNA: TGTGCCAGTTCGGATTTCCGCCCGGATACGCAGTATTTT

D: TRBD2
size: -
V: TRBV7-9
J: TRBJ2-3
CDR3: CASRGLAVRTDTQYF
DNA: TGTGCCAGCAGGGGACTAGCAGTAAGAACAGATACGCAGTATTTT

D: -
size: -
V: TRBV3-1/TRBV3-2
J: TRBJ1-2
CDR3: CASSQDGLANYGYTF
DNA: TGTGCCAGCAGCCAAGACGGGTTAGCTAACTATGGCTACACCTTC

D: -
size: -
V: TRBV5-1
J: TRBJ1-3
CDR3: CASSLGPGNTIYF
DNA: TGCGCCAGCAGCTTGGGGCCTGGAAACACCATATATTTT

D: TRBD1
size: -
V: TRBV5-1
J: TRBJ2-7
CDR3: CASSSSGTGAEQYF
DNA: TGCGCCAGCAGCTCCTCCGGGACAGGGGCCGAGCAGTACTTC

D: -
size: few
V: TRBV5-1
J: TRBJ1-3
CDR3: CASSPGISGNTIYF
DNA: TGCGCCAGCAGCCCCGGGATCTCTGGAAACACCATATATTTT

D: -
size: -
V: TRBV6-5
J: TRBJ2-5
CDR3: CASSSPQDPQYF
DNA: TGTGCCAGCAGTTCTCCACAGGACCCCCAGTACTTC

D: -
size: -
V: TRBV3-1/TRBV3-2
J: TRBJ2-2
CDR3: CASSQSQRELFF
DNA: TGTGCCAGCAGCCAATCGCAGCGGGAGCTGTTTTTT

D: TRBD2
size: -
V: TRBV9
J: TRBJ2-3
CDR3: CASSPIRGGLLSTDTQYF
DNA: TGTGCCAGCAGCCCCATCCGGGGGGGACTCCTGAGCACAGATACGCAGTATTTT

D: -
size: -
V: TRBV6-6
J: TRBJ1-2
CDR3: CASSYSQGNYGYTF
DNA: TGTGCCAGCAGTTACTCCCAGGGTAACTATGGCTACACCTTC

D: TRBD1
size: -
V: TRBV5-6
J: TRBJ1-2
CDR3: CASSLTTGTGHYGYTF
DNA: TGTGCCAGCAGCTTGACTACCGGGACAGGGCACTATGGCTACACCTTC

D: TRBD2
size: once
V: TRBV7-2
J: TRBJ2-7
CDR3: CASSLAGGIPEQYF
DNA: TGTGCCAGCAGCTTAGCGGGGGGGATACCCGAGCAGTACTTC

D: TRBD2
size: -
V: TRBV10-3
J: TRBJ2-5
CDR3: CAISAGLAGDQETQYF
DNA: TGTGCCATCAGTGCCGGACTAGCGGGCGATCAAGAGACCCAGTACTTC

D: -
size: -
V: TRBV19
J: TRBJ1-6
CDR3: CASSIVTTNSPLHF
DNA: TGTGCCAGTAGTATAGTAACGACAAATTCACCCCTCCACTTT

D: TRBD2
size: -
V: TRBV25-1
J: TRBJ2-7
CDR3: CASSPLPGLAVSYEQYF
DNA: TGTGCCAGCAGTCCCCTCCCGGGACTAGCGGTCTCCTACGAGCAGTACTTC

D: -
size: -
V: TRBV27
J: TRBJ2-7
CDR3: CASSFGGSPYEQYF
DNA: TGTGCCAGCAGTTTCGGAGGGAGTCCCTACGAGCAGTACTTC

D: -
size: -
V: TRBV24-1
J: TRBJ1-1
CDR3: CATRVYGRTPRWTEAFF
DNA: TGTGCCACCAGGGTTTACGGGAGGACTCCAAGATGGACTGAAGCTTTCTTT

D: -
size: -
V: TRBV19
J: TRBJ2-2
CDR3: CASSPHPGRESTKYRPGELFF
DNA: TGTGCCAGTAGTCCACATCCAGGACGGGAATCAACAAAGTATCGGCCCGGGGAGCTGTTTTTT

D: TRBD2
size: -
V: TRBV7-9
J: TRBJ2-1
CDR3: CASSVNPGLAVVEQFF
DNA: TGTGCCAGCAGCGTTAACCCGGGACTAGCCGTAGTTGAGCAGTTCTTC

D: -
size: -
V: TRBV24-1
J: TRBJ1-5
CDR3: CATSVGGVNQPQHF
DNA: TGTGCCACCAGTGTTGGGGGGGTCAATCAGCCCCAGCATTTT

D: TRBD2
size: -
V: TRBV29-1
J: TRBJ2-1
CDR3: CSAPLRTSGYNEQFF
DNA: TGCAGCGCTCCCCTGAGGACTAGCGGCTACAATGAGCAGTTCTTC

D: TRBD1
size: -
V: TRBV10-2
J: TRBJ2-2
CDR3: CASGQGPTGELFF
DNA: TGCGCCAGCGGACAGGGACCGACCGGGGAGCTGTTTTTT

D: -
size: -
V: TRBV2
J: TRBJ1-2
CDR3: CASTGGNYGYTF
DNA: TGTGCCAGCACTGGGGGAAACTATGGCTACACCTTC

D: -
size: -
V: TRBV28
J: TRBJ1-1
CDR3: CASTNEGFFEPPLNTEAFF
DNA: TGTGCCAGCACCAACGAGGGATTCTTCGAACCCCCTCTAAACACTGAAGCTTTCTTT

D: TRBD2
size: -
V: TRBV7-8
J: TRBJ2-3
CDR3: CASSRGLAGVPSQYF
DNA: TGTGCCAGCAGCCGAGGACTAGCGGGGGTCCCGTCGCAGTATTTT

D: -
size: once
V: TRBV7-9
J: TRBJ1-1
CDR3: CASSNRDVNTEAFF
DNA: TGTGCCAGCAGCAACCGGGACGTGAACACTGAAGCTTTCTTT

D: TRBD2
size: once
V: TRBV3-1/TRBV3-2
J: TRBJ2-3
CDR3: CASSQLLAGGDTQYF
DNA: TGTGCCAGCAGCCAACTGCTAGCGGGGGGGGATACGCAGTATTTT

D: TRBD2
size: -
V: TRBV13
J: TRBJ2-7
CDR3: CASSLFAGAYEQYF
DNA: TGTGCCAGCAGCTTATTTGCGGGGGCCTACGAGCAGTACTTC